The present T cell receptor (beta chain) was sequenced within a study of T cell changes during pregnancy in multiple sclerosis. Using immunoSEQ multiplex PCR, the repertoire was profiled, and TCRdb retains in-frame clones only, with some absent. This repertoire shows around 70,000 clones, around nine tenths found once; its top ten account for roughly 2.1%. Germline V lookup: CDR1 ENHRY, CDR2 SYGVKD. CDR3 size: 14 residues. V gave up 1 base and J gave up 5 bases, with 9 bases separating them. V usage is TRBV10-3 and J usage is TRBJ2-1, with D unresolved. The specimen comprised peripheral blood, sampled in the second trimester of pregnancy. The sequence was obtained from a female donor with multiple sclerosis, enrolled in a pregnancy study. CDR3 sequence reads: CAISEFVSNNEQFF. Written as DNA, the CDR3 is TGTGCCATCAGTGAGTTTGTGAGCAACAATGAGCAGTTCTTC.